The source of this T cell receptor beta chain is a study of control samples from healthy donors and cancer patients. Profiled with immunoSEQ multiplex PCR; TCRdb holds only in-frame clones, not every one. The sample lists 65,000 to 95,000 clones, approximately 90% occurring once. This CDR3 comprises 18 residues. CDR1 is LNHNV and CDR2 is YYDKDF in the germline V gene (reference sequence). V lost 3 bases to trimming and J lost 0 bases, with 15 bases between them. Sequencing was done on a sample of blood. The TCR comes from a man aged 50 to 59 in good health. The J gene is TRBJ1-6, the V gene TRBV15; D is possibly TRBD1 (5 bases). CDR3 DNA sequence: TGTGCCACCAGCAGCGAAAGGGGTAGAGACTCCTATAATTCACCCCTCCACTTT. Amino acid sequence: CATSSERGRDSYNSPLHF.